Sequencing of this T cell receptor beta chain was carried out in a study of cytomegalovirus exposure and HLA in healthy donors. Study-wide findings and caveats: The finding came from a later analysis; first-cohort TCR clusters tended to co-occur in the roughly 120 validation repertoires. Rarity characterized most TCR sequences, yet some public TCRs appeared in many donors.

Of note for this clone: Its antigen is currently unknown.

Among the approximately 130 subjects of the validation cohort, separate from the approximately 660-subject first cohort, were the donors. The CDR3 is 15 amino acids. V shed 6 bases and J 11 bases; nucleotides not matched to a gene: 17. CDR1 and CDR2 (germline): MNHNS, SASEGT. Sequencing used immunoSEQ multiplex PCR; TCRdb keeps in-frame clones, though not all of them. This sample has more than 130,000 clones, with around nine tenths found just once. This TCR was sampled from a young woman in good health and CMV-seropositive. The specimen was PBMCs. The rearrangement links TRBV6-1 to TRBJ1-1; TRBD1 agrees at 8 bases. Here the CDR3 reads CASRETTWTGKEAFF. The CDR3 DNA is TGTGCCAGCAGGGAAACAACCTGGACAGGGAAAGAGGCTTTCTTT.